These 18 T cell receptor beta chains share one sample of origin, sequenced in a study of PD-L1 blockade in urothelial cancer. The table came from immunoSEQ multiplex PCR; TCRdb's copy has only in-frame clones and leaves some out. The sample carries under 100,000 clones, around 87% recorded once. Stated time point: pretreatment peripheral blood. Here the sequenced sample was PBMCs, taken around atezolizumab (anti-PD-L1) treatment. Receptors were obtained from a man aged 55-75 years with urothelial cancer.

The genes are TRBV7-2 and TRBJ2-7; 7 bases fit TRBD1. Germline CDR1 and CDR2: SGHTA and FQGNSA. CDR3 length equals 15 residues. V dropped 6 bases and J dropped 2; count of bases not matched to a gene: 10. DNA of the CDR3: TGTGCCAGCAGTTCGCGGTCAGGGGGAACCTACGAGCAGTACTTC. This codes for CASSSRSGGTYEQYF.

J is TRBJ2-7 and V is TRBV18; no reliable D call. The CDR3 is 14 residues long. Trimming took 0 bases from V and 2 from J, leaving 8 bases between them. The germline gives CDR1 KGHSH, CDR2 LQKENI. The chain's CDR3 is CASSPPARTYEQYF. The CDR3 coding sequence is TGTGCCAGCTCACCACCCGCGAGGACCTACGAGCAGTACTTC.

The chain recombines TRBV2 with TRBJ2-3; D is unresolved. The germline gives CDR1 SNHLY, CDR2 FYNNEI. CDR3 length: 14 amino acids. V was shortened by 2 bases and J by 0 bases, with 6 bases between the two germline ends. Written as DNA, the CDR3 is TGTGCCAGCAGTGAACTACCGAGCACAGATACGCAGTATTTT. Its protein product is CASSELPSTDTQYF.

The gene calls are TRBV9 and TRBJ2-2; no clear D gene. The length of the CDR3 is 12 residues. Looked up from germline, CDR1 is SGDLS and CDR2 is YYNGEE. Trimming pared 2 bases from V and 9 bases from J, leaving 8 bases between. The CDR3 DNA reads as TGTGCCAGCAGCGTCAACTTACGGGAGCTGTTTTTT. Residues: CASSVNLRELFF.

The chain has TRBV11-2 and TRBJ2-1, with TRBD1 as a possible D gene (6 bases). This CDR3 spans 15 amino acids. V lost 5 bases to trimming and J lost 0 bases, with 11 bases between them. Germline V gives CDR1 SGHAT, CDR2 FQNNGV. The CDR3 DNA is TGTGCCAGCAGCCCAACAGGGAGCTCCTACAATGAGCAGTTCTTC. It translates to CASSPTGSSYNEQFF.

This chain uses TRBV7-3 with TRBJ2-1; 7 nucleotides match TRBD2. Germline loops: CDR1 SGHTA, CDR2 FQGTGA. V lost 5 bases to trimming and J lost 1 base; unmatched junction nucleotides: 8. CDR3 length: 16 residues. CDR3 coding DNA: TGTGCCAGCAGCCCAAGGGAAGCGGGGTCCTACAATGAGCAGTTCTTC. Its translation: CASSPREAGSYNEQFF.

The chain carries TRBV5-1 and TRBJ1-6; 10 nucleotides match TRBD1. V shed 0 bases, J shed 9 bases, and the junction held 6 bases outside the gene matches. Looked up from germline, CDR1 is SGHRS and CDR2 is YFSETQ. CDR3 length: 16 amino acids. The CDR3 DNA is TGCGCCAGCAGCTTGGCCGGGACAGGGGTTCGTTCACCCCTCCACTTT. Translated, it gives CASSLAGTGVRSPLHF.

The CDR3 region is CASGSGGEAFF. CDR3 DNA sequence: TGTGCCAGCGGGTCAGGGGGAGAAGCTTTCTTT. The V gene is TRBV7-3, the J gene TRBJ1-1; TRBD1 matches at 7 bases. The CDR3 spans 11 residues. Trimming cost V 8 bases and J 8 bases; bases outside gene matches: 5. The germline V gene has CDR1 SGHTA and CDR2 FQGTGA.

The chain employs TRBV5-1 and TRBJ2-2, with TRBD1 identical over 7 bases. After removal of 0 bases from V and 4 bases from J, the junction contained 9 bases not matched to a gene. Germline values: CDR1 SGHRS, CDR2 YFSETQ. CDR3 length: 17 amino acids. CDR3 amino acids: CASSLVVVTGLTGELFF. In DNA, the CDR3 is TGCGCCAGCAGCTTGGTAGTCGTGACAGGGCTCACCGGGGAGCTGTTTTTT.

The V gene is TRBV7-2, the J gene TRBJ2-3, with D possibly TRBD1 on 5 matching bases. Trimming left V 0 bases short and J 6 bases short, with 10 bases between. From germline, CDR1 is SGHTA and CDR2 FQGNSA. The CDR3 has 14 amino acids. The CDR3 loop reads CASSLALRVDTQYF. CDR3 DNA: TGTGCCAGCAGCTTAGCCCTCAGGGTTGATACGCAGTATTTT. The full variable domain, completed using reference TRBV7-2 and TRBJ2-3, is GAGVSQSPSNKVTEKGKDVELRCDPISGHTALYWYRQSLGQGLEFLIYFQGNSAPDKSGLPSDRFSAERTGGSVSTLTIQRTQQEDSAVYLCASSLALRVDTQYFGPGTRLTVL.

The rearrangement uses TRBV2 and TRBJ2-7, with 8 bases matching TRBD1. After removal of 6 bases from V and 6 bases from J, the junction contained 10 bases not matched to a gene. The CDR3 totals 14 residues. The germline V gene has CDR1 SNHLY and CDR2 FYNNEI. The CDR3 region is CASRLDRAVREQYF. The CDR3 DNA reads TGTGCCAGCAGACTGGACAGGGCGGTACGCGAGCAGTACTTC.

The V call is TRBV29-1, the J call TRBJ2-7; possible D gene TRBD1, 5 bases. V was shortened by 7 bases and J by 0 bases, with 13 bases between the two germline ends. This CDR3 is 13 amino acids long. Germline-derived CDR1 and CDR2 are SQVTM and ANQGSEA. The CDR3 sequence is CSAKTATSYEQYF. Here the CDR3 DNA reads TGCAGCGCTAAGACAGCCACCTCCTACGAGCAGTACTTC.

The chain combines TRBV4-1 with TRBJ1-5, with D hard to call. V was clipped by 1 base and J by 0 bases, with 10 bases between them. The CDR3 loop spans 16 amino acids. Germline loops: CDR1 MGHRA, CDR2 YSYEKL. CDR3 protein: CASSQGGGYSNQPQHF. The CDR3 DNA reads TGCGCCAGCAGCCAAGGTGGAGGCTATAGCAATCAGCCCCAGCATTTT.

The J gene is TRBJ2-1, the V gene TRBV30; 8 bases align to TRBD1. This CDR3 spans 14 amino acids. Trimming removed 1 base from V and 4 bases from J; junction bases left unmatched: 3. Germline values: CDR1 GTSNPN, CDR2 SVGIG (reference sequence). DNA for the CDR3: TGTGCCTGGAGTGGGACAGGGCTTTACAATGAGCAGTTCTTC. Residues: CAWSGTGLYNEQFF.

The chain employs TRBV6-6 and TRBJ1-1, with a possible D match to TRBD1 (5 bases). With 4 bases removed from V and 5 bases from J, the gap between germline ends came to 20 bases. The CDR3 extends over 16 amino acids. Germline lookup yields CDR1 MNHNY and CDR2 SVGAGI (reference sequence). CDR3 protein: CASSSVGGGPATEAFF. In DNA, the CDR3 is TGTGCCAGCAGTTCAGTGGGGGGGGGTCCGGCAACTGAAGCTTTCTTT.

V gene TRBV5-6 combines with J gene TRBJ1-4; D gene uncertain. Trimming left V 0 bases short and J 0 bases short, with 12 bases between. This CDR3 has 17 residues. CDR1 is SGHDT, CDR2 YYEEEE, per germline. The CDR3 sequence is CASSLEAGGTTNEKLFF. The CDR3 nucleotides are TGTGCCAGCAGCTTGGAAGCTGGCGGCACAACTAATGAAAAACTGTTTTTT.

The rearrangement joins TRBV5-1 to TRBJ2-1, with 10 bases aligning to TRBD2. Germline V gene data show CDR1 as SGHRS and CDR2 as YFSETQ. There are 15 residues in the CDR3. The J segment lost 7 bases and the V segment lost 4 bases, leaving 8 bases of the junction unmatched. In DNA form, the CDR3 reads TGCGCCAGCAGCCACCAGCGGGAGGGCCAAAATGAGCAGTTCTTC. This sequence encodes CASSHQREGQNEQFF.

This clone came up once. The CDR3 here is CASSELGGSGNTIYF. The CDR3 DNA is TGTGCCAGCAGTGAGCTAGGGGGCTCTGGAAACACCATATATTTT. The chain links TRBV2 to TRBJ1-3, with a tentative D call TRBD1 (6 bases). CDR1 and CDR2 (germline): SNHLY, FYNNEI. The CDR3 runs 15 residues. With 3 bases removed from V and 0 bases from J, the gap between germline ends came to 9 bases.